These 18 T cell receptor beta chains originate from one sample sequenced in a study of T cell clonality in common variable immunodeficiency. Clones were read by immunoSEQ multiplex PCR, and TCRdb kept only the in-frame ones, dropping some. The sample offers approximately 50,000 clones and no singletons, the top ten holding around 0.82%. The specimen sequenced was peripheral blood mononuclear cells. Receptors were obtained from a person aged 18-69 years in good health.

This clone was counted a few times. Sequencing ends 3 residues short of the CDR3 end; the germline J gene provides the rest. The rearrangement uses TRBV6-2 or TRBV6-3 and TRBJ1-2; D might be TRBD1 (5 bases). The germline V gene has CDR1 MNHEY and CDR2 SVGEGT. The CDR3 runs to 12 residues. The sequenced CDR3 bases are TGTGCCAGCAGTTACTCGTCGGGGGGG. Its protein product is CASSYSSGG. The full CDR3 reads CASSYSSGGYTF.

This clone has just a few counts. The read stops 3 residues short of the end of the CDR3; the missing end is completed from the germline J gene. This rearrangement joins TRBV19 to TRBJ1-1; no firm D call. The V gene lost 5 bases and the J gene lost 0 bases, with 7 bases spanning the gap. CDR3 length: 13 residues. Germline CDR1 reads LNHDA; CDR2 reads SQIVND (reference sequence). The sequenced CDR3 bases are TGTGCCAGTAGTCAACAGATGAACACTGAA. Translated: CASSQQMNTE. The CDR3 in its entirety is CASSQQMNTEAFF.

About this clone itself: The sequenced fragment ends 3 residues before the CDR3 boundary, so the rest is inferred from the germline J gene. J is TRBJ2-7 and V is TRBV5-1; 10 bases line up with TRBD1. V shed 3 bases, J shed 6 bases, and the junction held 0 bases outside the gene matches. In germline, CDR1 is SGHRS, CDR2 YFSETQ. This CDR3 has 12 amino acids. CDR3 DNA, as far as it was read: TGCGCCAGCAGCTGGGACAGGGGCGAG. Protein product: CASSWDRGE. The CDR3 as a whole reads CASSWDRGEQYF.

This clone was observed at least ten times. The DNA ends 3 residues before the CDR3 does, and the rest of the CDR3 is filled in from the germline J gene. The same CDR3 is also encoded by other DNA sequences in this sample. The chain is built from TRBV10-1 and TRBJ1-1; D gene ambiguous. Trimming stripped 5 bases from V and 3 bases from J, with 10 bases between. Germline V gene sequence: CDR1 WNHNN, CDR2 SYGVQD (reference sequence). The CDR3 is made up of 13 amino acids. The CDR3 DNA, read in part, is TGCGCCAGCAGTTCGGACGGGGACACTGAA. This codes for CASSSDGDTE. The whole CDR3 region reads CASSSDGDTEAFF.

This clone was counted many times. The CDR3 is cut off 3 residues early in the read; its end comes from the germline J gene. The rearrangement joins TRBV30 to TRBJ1-2, with 9 bases aligning to TRBD1. The V gene end was trimmed by 5 bases and the J gene end by 4 bases; junction bases not matched to a gene: 5. From germline, CDR1 is GTSNPN and CDR2 SVGIG (reference sequence). CDR3 length: 13 residues. CDR3 amino acids: CAWDRGTAYGYTF. The sequenced part of the CDR3 DNA is TGTGCCTGGGACAGGGGGACCGCCTATGGC.

At least ten counts were recorded for this clone. The read ends 3 residues shy of where the CDR3 ends; the end is completed using the germline J gene. The chain couples TRBV5-1 to TRBJ1-1; tentatively, D is TRBD1 (6 bases). With 0 bases removed from V and 7 bases from J, the gap between germline ends came to 10 bases. Germline values: CDR1 SGHRS, CDR2 YFSETQ. The CDR3 has 13 amino acids. The CDR3 loop reads CASSLAGAVEAFF. The DNA read from the CDR3 is TGCGCCAGCAGCTTGGCAGGGGCAGTTGAA.

This clone was counted many times. This CDR3 reads CASSAQGRGELFF. The sequenced CDR3 bases are TGTGCCAGCAGTGCACAGGGGCGGGGGGAA. J is TRBJ1-4 and V is TRBV2; 7 bases align to TRBD1. The read is 3 residues too short to cover the CDR3 end, so that end is filled in from the germline J gene. From germline, CDR1 is SNHLY and CDR2 FYNNEI. This CDR3 is 13 amino acids long.

This clone has just a few counts. The read falls 3 residues short of the CDR3 end, and the missing part is taken from the germline J gene. The chain couples TRBV6-1 to TRBJ1-1; perhaps TRBD1 as D (6 bases). The ends were cut back, 2 bases at V and 1 base at J, with 11 bases in the middle. CDR1 and CDR2 (germline): MNHNS, SASEGT. CDR3 length: 15 amino acids. CDR3 protein: CASSEKEQGNTEAFF. Incomplete CDR3 DNA: TGTGCCAGCAGTGAAAAGGAACAGGGGAACACTGAA.

This clone came up a few times. Read sequence stops 3 residues before the CDR3 end, and the germline J gene provides the missing end. This chain connects TRBV7-9 to TRBJ1-6, with D uncertain. The CDR3 is 12 amino acids. In germline, CDR1 is SEHNR, CDR2 FQNEAQ (reference sequence). Deletions cut 4 bases from V and 7 bases from J, with 5 bases between. The CDR3 loop reads CASSSQNSPLHF. Incomplete CDR3 DNA: TGTGCCAGCAGCTCCCAAAATTCACCC.

In this sample, this clone turned up many times. The read comes to an end 3 residues before the CDR3 does, leaving the germline J gene to fill in the end. This chain uses TRBV2 with TRBJ1-5; D might be TRBD1 (6 bases). Trimming pared 2 bases from V and 7 bases from J, leaving 12 bases between. The CDR3 totals 14 residues. Germline-derived CDR1 and CDR2 are SNHLY and FYNNEI. CDR3 DNA (partial): TGTGCCAGCAGTGAACAGGGGAAGGGACAGCCC. Protein product: CASSEQGKGQP. The CDR3, in full, reads CASSEQGKGQPQHF.

This clone showed up just a few times. The CDR3 region is CASKYSNQPQYF. The sequenced CDR3 bases are TGTGCCAGTAAATATAGCAATCAGCCG. The chain uses TRBV19 and TRBJ2-3; D not certain. The read ends 3 residues before the CDR3 terminus; that terminus is restored from the germline J gene. From germline, CDR1 is LNHDA and CDR2 SQIVND (reference sequence). The CDR3 has 12 residues.

This clone was found many times. Read data end 3 residues before the CDR3 end; the end is taken from the germline J gene. The chain joins TRBV19 to TRBJ2-2, with D perhaps matching TRBD1 (6 bases). V dropped 7 bases and J dropped 8 bases, with 14 bases sitting between them. The CDR3 consists of 13 residues. Germline CDR1 and CDR2: LNHDA and SQIVND (reference sequence). CDR3 DNA (partial): TGTGCCAGTAATGGCAGGGGCAGGGGGGAG. Its translation: CASNGRGRGE. The whole CDR3 region reads CASNGRGRGELFF.

This clone was seen ten or more times. The missing CDR3 end, 3 residues past where the read stops, is filled in from the germline J gene. The chain couples TRBV19 to TRBJ2-7; D gene ambiguous. Germline CDR1 LNHDA, CDR2 SQIVND (reference sequence). The V gene lost 8 bases and the J gene lost 4 bases, with 15 bases spanning the gap. There are 13 residues in the CDR3. Partial CDR3 DNA: TGTGCCAGTCGGAGCGACGGTTTATACGAG. Its protein product is CASRSDGLYE. The whole CDR3 sequence reads CASRSDGLYEQYF. The full variable domain, with the rest looked up from reference TRBV19 and TRBJ2-7, is DGGITQSPKYLFRKEGQNVTLSCEQNLNHDAMYWYRQDPGQGLRLIYYSQIVNDFQKGDIAEGYSVSREKKESFPLTVTSAQKNPTAFYLCASRSDGLYEQYFGPGTRLTVT.

This clone came up many times. The read ends 3 residues before the CDR3 terminus; that terminus is restored from the germline J gene. The chain links TRBV5-1 to TRBJ1-1; 11 nucleotides agree with TRBD1. Trimming took 5 bases from V and 0 from J; bases not matched to a gene: 6. Germline V gives CDR1 SGHRS, CDR2 YFSETQ. This CDR3 comprises 16 residues. CDR3 bases read: TGCGCCAGCAGTTTCGGGACAGGGGGGATGAACACTGAA. Protein product: CASSFGTGGMNTE. The CDR3 as a whole reads CASSFGTGGMNTEAFF.

This clone occurred a few times. The read falls 3 residues short of the CDR3 end, and the missing part is taken from the germline J gene. This chain uses TRBV30 with TRBJ1-2; D remains unclear. From germline, CDR1 is GTSNPN and CDR2 SVGIG (reference sequence). This CDR3 region has 15 residues. The DNA read from the CDR3 is TGTGCCTGGAGTGTAGAGGGTAGCGGCTACAATGAC. Translation: CAWSVEGSGYND. In full, the CDR3 reads CAWSVEGSGYNDYTF.

This clone was recorded many times. The read terminates 3 residues before the CDR3 end, so the remaining end is supplied by the germline J gene. J is TRBJ1-5 and V is TRBV6-1, with 7 bases lining up with TRBD1. Trimming cost V 3 bases and J 3 bases; bases outside gene matches: 8. This CDR3 contains 16 residues. CDR1 is MNHNS and CDR2 is SASEGT in the germline V gene. The DNA read from the CDR3 is TGTGCCAGCAGTGATACGGCGGGACAGTACAATCAGCCC. Translation: CASSDTAGQYNQP. The complete CDR3 sequence is CASSDTAGQYNQPQHF.

This clone was counted many times. The read finishes 3 residues shy of the CDR3 end, and the germline J gene is used to complete it. This rearrangement joins TRBV30 to TRBJ2-2; 7 nucleotides align to TRBD2. Trimming cost V 3 bases and J 1 base; bases outside gene matches: 8. Germline V CDR1 and CDR2: GTSNPN, SVGIG (reference sequence). The CDR3 has 16 residues. The CDR3: CAWSRKAGLNTGELFF. The sequenced CDR3 bases are TGTGCCTGGAGCCGCAAAGCGGGACTGAACACCGGGGAG.

This clone was recorded at least ten times. Read sequence stops 3 residues before the CDR3 end, and the germline J gene provides the missing end. V gene TRBV20-1 combines with J gene TRBJ2-5; D gene ambiguous. The CDR3 has 13 residues. The ends were cut back, 5 bases at V and 7 bases at J, with 17 bases in the middle. From germline, CDR1 is DFQATT and CDR2 SNEGSKA (reference sequence). CDR3: CSASDSPETTQYF. CDR3 DNA, as far as it was read: TGCAGTGCTTCCGATAGCCCCGAGACGACC.